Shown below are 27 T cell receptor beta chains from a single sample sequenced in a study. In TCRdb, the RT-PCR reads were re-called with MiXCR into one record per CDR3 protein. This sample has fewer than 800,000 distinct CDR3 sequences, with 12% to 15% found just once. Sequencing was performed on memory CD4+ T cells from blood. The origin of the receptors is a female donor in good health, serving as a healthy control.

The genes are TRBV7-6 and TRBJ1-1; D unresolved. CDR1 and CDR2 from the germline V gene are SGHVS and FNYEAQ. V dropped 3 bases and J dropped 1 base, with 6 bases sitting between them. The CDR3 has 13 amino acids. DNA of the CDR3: TGTGCCAGCAGCTTCAATTGGAACACTGAAGCTTTCTTT. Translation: CASSFNWNTEAFF.

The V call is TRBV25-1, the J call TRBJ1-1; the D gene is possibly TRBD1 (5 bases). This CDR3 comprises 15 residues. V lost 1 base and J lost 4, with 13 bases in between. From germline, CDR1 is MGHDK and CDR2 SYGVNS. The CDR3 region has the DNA TGTGCCAGCAGTGAATTATCCGCAGGGAGCACTGAAGCTTTCTTT. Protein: CASSELSAGSTEAFF.

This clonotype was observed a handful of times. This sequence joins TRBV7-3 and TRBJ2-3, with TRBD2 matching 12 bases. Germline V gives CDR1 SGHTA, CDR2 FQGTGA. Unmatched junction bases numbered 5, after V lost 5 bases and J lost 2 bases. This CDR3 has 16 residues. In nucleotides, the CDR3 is TGTGCCAGCAGCAACGGACTAGCGGGATCCACAGATACGCAGTATTTT. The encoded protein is CASSNGLAGSTDTQYF.

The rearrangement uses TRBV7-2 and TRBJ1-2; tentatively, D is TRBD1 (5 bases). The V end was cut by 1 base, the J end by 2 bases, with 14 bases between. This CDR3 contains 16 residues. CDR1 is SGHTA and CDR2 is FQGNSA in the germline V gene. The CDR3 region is CASSLDGGGTNYGYTF. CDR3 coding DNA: TGTGCCAGCAGCTTAGATGGTGGGGGGACCAACTATGGCTACACCTTC.

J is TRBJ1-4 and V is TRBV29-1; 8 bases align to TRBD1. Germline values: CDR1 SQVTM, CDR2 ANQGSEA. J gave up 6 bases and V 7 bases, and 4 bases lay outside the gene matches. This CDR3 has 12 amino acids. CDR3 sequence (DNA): TGCAGCGCCCTGACAGGGGATGAAAAACTGTTTTTT. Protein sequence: CSALTGDEKLFF.

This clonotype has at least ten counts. This CDR3 reads CASTPSGNQETQYF. As DNA, the CDR3 is TGTGCCAGCACGCCTAGCGGGAACCAAGAGACCCAGTACTTC. The J gene is TRBJ2-5, the V gene TRBV5-5; 9 bases agree with TRBD2. Germline loops: CDR1 SGHKS, CDR2 YYEKEE (reference sequence). CDR3 size: 14 residues. V gave up 6 bases and J gave up 0 bases; unmatched junction bases: 3.

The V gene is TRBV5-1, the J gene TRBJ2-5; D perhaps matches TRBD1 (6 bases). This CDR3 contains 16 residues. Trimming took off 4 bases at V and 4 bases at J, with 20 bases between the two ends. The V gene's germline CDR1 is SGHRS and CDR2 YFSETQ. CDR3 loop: CASSLGGRADGETQYF. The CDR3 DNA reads TGCGCCAGCAGCCTTGGGGGCAGGGCGGATGGAGAGACCCAGTACTTC.

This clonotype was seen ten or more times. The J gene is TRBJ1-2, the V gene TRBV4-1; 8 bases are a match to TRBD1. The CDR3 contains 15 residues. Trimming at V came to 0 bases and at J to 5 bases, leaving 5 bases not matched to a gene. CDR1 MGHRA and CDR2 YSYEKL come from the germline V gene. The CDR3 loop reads CASSQEKGQGYGYTF. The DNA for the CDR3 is TGCGCCAGCAGCCAAGAAAAAGGACAGGGATATGGCTACACCTTC.

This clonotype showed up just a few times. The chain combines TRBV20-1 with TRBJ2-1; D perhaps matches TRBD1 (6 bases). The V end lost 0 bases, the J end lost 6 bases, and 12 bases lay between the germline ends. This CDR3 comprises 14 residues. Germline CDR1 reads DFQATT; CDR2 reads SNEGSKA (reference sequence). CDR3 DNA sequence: TGCAGTGCTAGAGATTCAACAGGGAGCAATGAGCAGTTCTTC. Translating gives CSARDSTGSNEQFF.

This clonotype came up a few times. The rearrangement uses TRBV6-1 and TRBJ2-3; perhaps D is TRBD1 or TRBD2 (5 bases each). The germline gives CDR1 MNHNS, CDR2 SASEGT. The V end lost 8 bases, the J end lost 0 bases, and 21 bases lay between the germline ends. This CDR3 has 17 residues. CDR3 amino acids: CASSASWDPSSTDTQYF. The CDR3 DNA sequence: TGTGCCAGCTCCGCGTCTTGGGACCCATCTAGCACAGATACGCAGTATTTT.

CDR3: CASSPGPGGNYGYTF. Written as DNA, the CDR3 is TGCGCCAGCAGCCCAGGCCCGGGGGGGAACTATGGCTACACCTTC. The gene calls are TRBV4-3 and TRBJ1-2, with D maybe TRBD1 (5 bases). The CDR3 loop spans 15 amino acids. Germline loops: CDR1 LGHNA, CDR2 YSLEER. V lost 4 bases, J lost 2 bases, and 14 bases lay in between.

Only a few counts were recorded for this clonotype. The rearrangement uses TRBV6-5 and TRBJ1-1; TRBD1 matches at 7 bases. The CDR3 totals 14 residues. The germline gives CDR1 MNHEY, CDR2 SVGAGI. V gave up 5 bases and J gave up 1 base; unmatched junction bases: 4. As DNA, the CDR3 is TGTGCCAGCAGTCCACAGGGGAGGAACACTGAAGCTTTCTTT. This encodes CASSPQGRNTEAFF.

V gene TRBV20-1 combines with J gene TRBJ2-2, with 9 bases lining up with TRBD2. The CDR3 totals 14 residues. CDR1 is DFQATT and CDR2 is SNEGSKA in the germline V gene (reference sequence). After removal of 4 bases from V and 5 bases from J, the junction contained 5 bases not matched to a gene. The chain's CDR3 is CSAMGSGGTGELFF. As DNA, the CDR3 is TGCAGTGCTATGGGAAGCGGGGGGACCGGGGAGCTGTTTTTT.

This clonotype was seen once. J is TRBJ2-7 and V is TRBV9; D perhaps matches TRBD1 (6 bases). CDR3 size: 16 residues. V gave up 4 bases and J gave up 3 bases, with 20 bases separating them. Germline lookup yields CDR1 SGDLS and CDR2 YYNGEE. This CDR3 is CASSSRDTHIIYEQYF. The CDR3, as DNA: TGTGCCAGCAGCTCCCGGGACACCCATATAATCTACGAGCAGTACTTC.

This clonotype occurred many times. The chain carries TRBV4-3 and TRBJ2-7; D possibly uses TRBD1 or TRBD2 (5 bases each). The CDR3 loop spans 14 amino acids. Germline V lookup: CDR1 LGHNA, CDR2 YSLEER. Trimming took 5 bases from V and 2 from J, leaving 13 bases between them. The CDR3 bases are TGCGCCAGCAGCGACAGCGGCAAACCCTACGAGCAGTACTTC. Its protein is CASSDSGKPYEQYF.

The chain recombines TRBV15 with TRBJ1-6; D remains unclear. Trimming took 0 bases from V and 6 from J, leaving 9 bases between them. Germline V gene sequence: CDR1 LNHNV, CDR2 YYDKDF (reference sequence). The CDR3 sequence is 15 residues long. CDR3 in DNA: TGTGCCACCAGCAGAGATCTGTACAGTAATTCACCCCTCCACTTT. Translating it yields CATSRDLYSNSPLHF.

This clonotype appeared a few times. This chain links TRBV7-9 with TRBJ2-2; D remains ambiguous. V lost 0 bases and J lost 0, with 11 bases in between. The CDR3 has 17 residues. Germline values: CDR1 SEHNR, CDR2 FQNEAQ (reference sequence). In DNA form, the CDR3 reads TGTGCCAGCAGCTTAGCGCGATCCACGGCGAACACCGGGGAGCTGTTTTTT. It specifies CASSLARSTANTGELFF.

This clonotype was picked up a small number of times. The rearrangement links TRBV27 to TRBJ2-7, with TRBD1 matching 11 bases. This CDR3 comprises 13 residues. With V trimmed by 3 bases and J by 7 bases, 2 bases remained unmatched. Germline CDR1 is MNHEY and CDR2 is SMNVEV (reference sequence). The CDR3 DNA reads TGTGCCAGCAGTTTTCGGGACAGGGGGGAGCAGTACTTC. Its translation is CASSFRDRGEQYF.

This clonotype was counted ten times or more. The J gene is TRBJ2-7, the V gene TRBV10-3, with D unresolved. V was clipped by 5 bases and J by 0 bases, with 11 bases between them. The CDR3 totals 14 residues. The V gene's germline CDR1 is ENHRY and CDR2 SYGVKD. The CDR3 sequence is CAISPTESSYEQYF. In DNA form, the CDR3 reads TGTGCCATCAGTCCTACAGAGAGCTCCTACGAGCAGTACTTC.

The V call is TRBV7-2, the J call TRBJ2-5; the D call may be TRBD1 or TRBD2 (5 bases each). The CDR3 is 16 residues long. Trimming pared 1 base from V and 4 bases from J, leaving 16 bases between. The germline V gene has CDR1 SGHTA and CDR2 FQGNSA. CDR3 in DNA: TGTGCCAGCAGCTTAGGGGCAGGTACAGGAGGAGAGACCCAGTACTTC. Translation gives CASSLGAGTGGETQYF.

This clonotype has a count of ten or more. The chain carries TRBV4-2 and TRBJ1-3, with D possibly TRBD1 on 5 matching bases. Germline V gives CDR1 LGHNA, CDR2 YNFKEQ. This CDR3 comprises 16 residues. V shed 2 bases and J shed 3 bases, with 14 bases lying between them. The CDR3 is CASSQNPTGIGNTIYF. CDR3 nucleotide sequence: TGTGCCAGCAGCCAAAATCCCACAGGAATTGGAAACACCATATATTTT.

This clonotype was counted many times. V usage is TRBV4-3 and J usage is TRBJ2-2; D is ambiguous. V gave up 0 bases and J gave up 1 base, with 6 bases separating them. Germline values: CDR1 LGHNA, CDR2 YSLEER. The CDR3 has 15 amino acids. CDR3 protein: CASSQEPLNTGELFF. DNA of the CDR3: TGCGCCAGCAGCCAAGAACCCCTGAACACCGGGGAGCTGTTTTTT.

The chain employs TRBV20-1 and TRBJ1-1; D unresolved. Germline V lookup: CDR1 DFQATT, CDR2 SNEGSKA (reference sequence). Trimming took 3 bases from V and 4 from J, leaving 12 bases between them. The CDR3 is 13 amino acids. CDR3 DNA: TGCAGTGCTAGTCAAGTTTTAGGCACTGAAGCTTTCTTT. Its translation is CSASQVLGTEAFF.

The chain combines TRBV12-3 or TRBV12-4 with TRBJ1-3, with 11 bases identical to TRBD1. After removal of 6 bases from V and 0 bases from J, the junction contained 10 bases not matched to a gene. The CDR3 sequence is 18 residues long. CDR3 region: CASRRTGGQLNSGNTIYF. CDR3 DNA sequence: TGTGCCAGCAGAAGGACAGGGGGCCAGTTGAACTCTGGAAACACCATATATTTT.

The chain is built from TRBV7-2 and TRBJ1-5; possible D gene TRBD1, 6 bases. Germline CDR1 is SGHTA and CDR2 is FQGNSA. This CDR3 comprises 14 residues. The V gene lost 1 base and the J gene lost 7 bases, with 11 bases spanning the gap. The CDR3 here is CASSLGRQAQPQHF. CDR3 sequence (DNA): TGTGCCAGCAGCTTAGGGCGACAGGCCCAGCCCCAGCATTTT.

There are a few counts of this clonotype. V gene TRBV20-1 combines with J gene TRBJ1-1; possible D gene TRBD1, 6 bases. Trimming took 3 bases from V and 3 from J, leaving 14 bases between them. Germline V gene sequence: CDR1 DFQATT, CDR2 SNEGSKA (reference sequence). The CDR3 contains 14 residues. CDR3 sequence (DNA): TGCAGTGCTAGTCCGGGGGGCGGGGACACTGAAGCTTTCTTT. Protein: CSASPGGGDTEAFF.

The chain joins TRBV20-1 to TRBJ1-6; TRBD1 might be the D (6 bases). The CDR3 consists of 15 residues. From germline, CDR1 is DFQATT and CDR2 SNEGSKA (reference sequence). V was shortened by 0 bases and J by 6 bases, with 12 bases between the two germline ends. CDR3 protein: CSAREPKDSNSPLHF. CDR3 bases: TGCAGTGCTAGAGAACCGAAGGACAGTAATTCACCCCTCCACTTT.